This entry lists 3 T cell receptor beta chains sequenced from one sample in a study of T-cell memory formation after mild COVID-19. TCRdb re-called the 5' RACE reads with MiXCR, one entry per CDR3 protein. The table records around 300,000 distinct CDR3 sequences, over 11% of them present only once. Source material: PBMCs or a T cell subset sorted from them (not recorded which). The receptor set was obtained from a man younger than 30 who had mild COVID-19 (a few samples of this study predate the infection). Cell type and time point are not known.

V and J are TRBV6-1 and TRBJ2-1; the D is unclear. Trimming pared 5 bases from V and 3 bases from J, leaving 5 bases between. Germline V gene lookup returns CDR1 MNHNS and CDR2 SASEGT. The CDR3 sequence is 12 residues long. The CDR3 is CASSYLYNEQFF. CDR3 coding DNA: TGTGCCAGCAGTTACCTCTACAATGAGCAGTTCTTC.

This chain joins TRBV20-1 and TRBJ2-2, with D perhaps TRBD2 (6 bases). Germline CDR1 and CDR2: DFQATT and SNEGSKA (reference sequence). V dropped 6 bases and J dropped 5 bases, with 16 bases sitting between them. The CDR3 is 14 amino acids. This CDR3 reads CSAPGESRTGELFF. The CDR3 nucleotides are TGCAGTGCCCCGGGGGAGAGTCGGACCGGGGAGCTGTTTTTT.

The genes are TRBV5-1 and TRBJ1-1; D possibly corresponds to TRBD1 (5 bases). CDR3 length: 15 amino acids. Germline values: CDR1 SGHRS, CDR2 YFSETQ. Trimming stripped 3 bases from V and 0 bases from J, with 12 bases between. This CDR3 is CASSSDSPLNTEAFF. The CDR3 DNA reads TGCGCCAGCAGCTCTGACAGTCCACTGAACACTGAAGCTTTCTTT. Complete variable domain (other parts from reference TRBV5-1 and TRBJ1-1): KAGVTQTPRYLIKTRGQQVTLSCSPISGHRSVSWYQQTPGQGLQFLFEYFSETQRNKGNFPGRFSGRQFSNSRSEMNVSTLELGDSALYLCASSSDSPLNTEAFFGQGTRLTVV.